These 17 T cell receptor beta chains originate from one sample sequenced in a study of blood T cell repertoires in COVID-19. The assay was immunoSEQ multiplex PCR, and TCRdb's table has in-frame clones only and misses some. The sample holds about 400,000 clones, approximately 86% seen once. The sample taken for sequencing was PBMCs or T cells enriched from blood (not recorded which). The receptors stem from a middle-aged woman with acute COVID-19.

The CDR3 here is CASRDPRGAFF. CDR3 DNA: TGTGCCAGCAGGGACCCCAGGGGAGCTTTCTTT. The rearrangement uses TRBV6-5 and TRBJ1-1; D may be TRBD1 (6 bases). Germline V gene lookup returns CDR1 MNHEY and CDR2 SVGAGI. V gave up 6 bases and J gave up 10 bases, with 12 bases separating them. CDR3 length: 11 amino acids.

The chain carries TRBV10-3 and TRBJ1-2; D perhaps matches TRBD1 (5 bases). This CDR3 comprises 14 residues. Germline-derived CDR1 and CDR2 are ENHRY and SYGVKD. The ends were cut back, 2 bases at V and 2 bases at J, with 9 bases in the middle. CDR3 coding DNA: TGTGCCATCAGTGAGGGTTCAGGGAACTATGGCTACACCTTC. It codes for CAISEGSGNYGYTF.

The V and J genes are TRBV7-8 and TRBJ1-2; D ambiguous. Germline V lookup: CDR1 SGHVS, CDR2 FQNEAQ. The CDR3 runs 16 residues. The ends were cut back, 1 base at V and 0 bases at J, with 12 bases in the middle. This CDR3 reads CASSLVAGEANYGYTF. The CDR3 bases are TGTGCCAGCAGCTTAGTAGCGGGTGAAGCTAACTATGGCTACACCTTC.

The rearrangement links TRBV19 to TRBJ2-7; a weak D match, TRBD2 (6 bases). The germline V gene encodes CDR1 LNHDA and CDR2 SQIVND (reference sequence). CDR3 length equals 16 residues. Trimming took 1 base from V and 0 from J, leaving 13 bases between them. CDR3 DNA: TGTGCCAGTAGTATAGGGAGGGGCGCCTTCTCCTACGAGCAGTACTTC. Amino acid sequence: CASSIGRGAFSYEQYF.

The chain combines TRBV3-1 (or the pseudogene TRBV3-2) with TRBJ2-7, with D uncertain. The length of the CDR3 is 13 residues. V shed 0 bases and J shed 11 bases, with 14 bases lying between them. Germline-derived CDR1 and CDR2 are LGHDT and YNNKEL (reference sequence). This CDR3 reads CASSQEVDSSEYF. The DNA of the CDR3 is TGTGCCAGCAGCCAAGAAGTAGACTCCTCCGAGTACTTC.

Only one count was recorded for this clone. This chain joins TRBV10-1 and TRBJ1-2; D possibly corresponds to TRBD1 (5 bases). This CDR3 is 15 amino acids long. Between the trimmed V and J ends, which lost 0 bases and 3 bases, there was a span of 11 bases. In germline, CDR1 is WNHNN, CDR2 SYGVQD (reference sequence). The DNA of the CDR3 is TGCGCCAGCAGTGAGTCGATGGGGCTATACTATGGCTACACCTTC. It yields the protein CASSESMGLYYGYTF.

The chain joins TRBV7-9 to TRBJ1-2, with D perhaps TRBD1 (6 bases). The germline CDR1 and CDR2 sequences are SEHNR and FQNEAQ (reference sequence). The CDR3 sequence is 15 residues long. V was cut by 0 bases and J by 3 bases, with 11 bases left in between. CDR3 loop: CASSLAWDIDYGYTF. The CDR3 nucleotides are TGTGCCAGCAGCTTAGCTTGGGACATAGACTATGGCTACACCTTC.

The gene calls are TRBV19 and TRBJ2-1, with TRBD2 as a possible D gene (6 bases). The CDR3 runs 16 residues. Germline CDR1 and CDR2: LNHDA and SQIVND (reference sequence). Trimming cost V 2 bases and J 1 base, with 12 bases left between them. CDR3 nucleotide sequence: TGTGCCAGTAGTATACTAGCGAAACGGTCCTACAATGAGCAGTTCTTC. This sequence encodes CASSILAKRSYNEQFF.

This clone turned up a few times. This chain connects TRBV7-9 to TRBJ1-1; D perhaps matches TRBD1 (5 bases). The CDR3 runs to 13 residues. CDR1 and CDR2 (germline): SEHNR, FQNEAQ (reference sequence). V dropped 1 base and J dropped 8 bases, with 11 bases sitting between them. CDR3 sequence reads: CASSLDRGSEAFF. The CDR3 nucleotides read TGTGCCAGCAGCTTAGATAGGGGATCCGAAGCTTTCTTT. The variable domain in full, with the rest retrieved from reference TRBV7-9 and TRBJ1-1, is DTGVSQNPRHKITKRGQNVTFRCDPISEHNRLYWYRQTLGQGPEFLTYFQNEAQLEKSRLLSDRFSAERPKGSFSTLEIQRTEQGDSAMYLCASSLDRGSEAFFGQGTRLTVV.

The gene calls are TRBV7-8 and TRBJ1-1, with 7 bases lining up with TRBD1. Trimming cost V 5 bases and J 7 bases; bases outside gene matches: 7. Looked up from germline, CDR1 is SGHVS and CDR2 is FQNEAQ. The CDR3 covers 13 residues. In DNA form, the CDR3 reads TGTGCCAGCAGCCCCGACAGGGTTGGTGAAGCTTTCTTT. Translating it yields CASSPDRVGEAFF.

The chain is built from TRBV29-1 and TRBJ2-7; the D gene is possibly TRBD2 (6 bases). Germline assignment: CDR1 SQVTM and CDR2 ANQGSEA. The CDR3 consists of 13 residues. The V gene lost 4 bases and the J gene lost 4 bases, with 14 bases spanning the gap. The CDR3 nucleotides are TGCAGCGTTGTGTCCGTGGGAGGTTACGAGCAGTACTTC. It yields the protein CSVVSVGGYEQYF.

This clone has only one observation. The genes are TRBV10-3 and TRBJ1-1; TRBD1 matches at 7 bases. The CDR3 length is 13 residues. V lost 3 bases, J lost 7 bases, and 5 bases stayed unmatched. Germline V gene lookup returns CDR1 ENHRY and CDR2 SYGVKD. This chain's CDR3 is CAISEGQGDEAFF. CDR3 coding DNA: TGTGCCATCAGTGAAGGGCAGGGGGATGAAGCTTTCTTT.

This clone has only one observation. This sequence joins TRBV29-1 and TRBJ2-1; D call uncertain. CDR1 and CDR2 (germline): SQVTM, ANQGSEA. The V end was cut by 4 bases, the J end by 2 bases, with 21 bases between. CDR3 length: 17 residues. CDR3 amino acids: CSVGPTSERNTYNEQFF. The CDR3, as DNA: TGCAGCGTTGGACCCACCTCGGAGCGTAATACCTACAATGAGCAGTTCTTC.

The chain is built from TRBV2 and TRBJ2-1, with 7 nucleotides matching TRBD2. There are 15 residues in the CDR3. Germline V gene data show CDR1 as SNHLY and CDR2 as FYNNEI. The J segment lost 4 bases and the V segment lost 3 bases, leaving 6 bases of the junction unmatched. CDR3 in DNA: TGTGCCAGCAGTGAGACTAGCTACCAATACAATGAGCAGTTCTTC. It yields the protein CASSETSYQYNEQFF.

The gene calls are TRBV6-5 and TRBJ2-1; 7 nucleotides agree with TRBD1. Germline assignment: CDR1 MNHEY and CDR2 SVGAGI. Trimming at V came to 5 bases and at J to 6 bases, leaving 10 bases not matched to a gene. The length of the CDR3 is 15 residues. CDR3 sequence: CASSRQGRGGNEQFF. CDR3 DNA: TGTGCCAGCAGTCGACAGGGCCGGGGTGGCAATGAGCAGTTCTTC.

The rearrangement uses TRBV30 and TRBJ2-3, with a possible D match to TRBD1 (5 bases). Trimming removed 4 bases at V and 6 bases at J, with 20 bases between. Germline V gives CDR1 GTSNPN, CDR2 SVGIG (reference sequence). This CDR3 spans 15 amino acids. CDR3 region: CAWKMGPLPSDTQYF. The CDR3 DNA sequence: TGTGCCTGGAAGATGGGGCCTCTCCCGTCGGATACGCAGTATTTT. Supplemented by reference TRBV30 and TRBJ2-3, the full variable domain reads SQTIHQWPATLVQPVGSPLSLECTVEGTSNPNLYWYRQAAGRGLQLLFYSVGIGQISSEVPQNLSASRPQDRQFILSSKKLLLSDSGFYLCAWKMGPLPSDTQYFGPGTRLTVL.

The chain is built from TRBV5-4 and TRBJ2-5; TRBD2 aligns across 12 bases. This CDR3 has 16 amino acids. The V gene end was trimmed by 4 bases and the J gene end by 3 bases; junction bases not matched to a gene: 7. The germline CDR1 and CDR2 sequences are SGHNT and YYREEE (reference sequence). CDR3 bases: TGTGCCAGCAGCCCTCGACTAGCGGGGGCCGAAGAGACCCAGTACTTC. This encodes CASSPRLAGAEETQYF.